Shown below are 26 T cell receptor beta chains from a single sample sequenced in a study of response to subunit inactivated influenza vaccine. MiXCR, run by TCRdb on the RT-PCR reads, gives a single entry per CDR3 protein. The top ten clones hold 10% of a sample with a few hundred thousand distinct CDR3 sequences, 22% of them seen once. The input for sequencing was PBMCs from blood, taken approximately 20 months after vaccination. The receptors shown here come from a man aged 50-75 years who received an inactivated influenza vaccine.

This clonotype was found a few times. The chain couples TRBV10-3 to TRBJ1-1; 7 bases match TRBD1. The CDR3 covers 13 residues. The ends lost 8 bases at V and 3 bases at J; junction bases unmatched: 6. CDR1 ENHRY and CDR2 SYGVKD come from the germline V gene. The chain's CDR3 is CAIATGTYTEAFF. The CDR3 DNA reads as TGTGCCATCGCGACAGGGACCTACACTGAAGCTTTCTTT.

The chain recombines TRBV5-1 with TRBJ2-3; 9 nucleotides agree with TRBD2. CDR3 size: 13 residues. Germline V gene lookup returns CDR1 SGHRS and CDR2 YFSETQ. Trimming removed 9 bases from V and 2 bases from J; junction bases left unmatched: 4. The CDR3 sequence: CATGTSPTDTQYF. The CDR3 DNA is TGCGCCACCGGGACTAGCCCCACAGATACGCAGTATTTT.

This clonotype was observed a handful of times. V is TRBV12-3 or TRBV12-4 and J is TRBJ1-5; tentatively, D is TRBD1 (6 bases). CDR3 size: 14 residues. Trimming removed 6 bases at V and 5 bases at J, with 14 bases between. The CDR3 spells CASSQDRPDQPQHF. As DNA, the CDR3 is TGTGCCAGCAGCCAGGACAGACCTGATCAGCCCCAGCATTTT.

V and J are TRBV6-1 and TRBJ2-5; 10 bases align to TRBD1. The CDR3 sequence is 15 residues long. Germline V lookup: CDR1 MNHNS, CDR2 SASEGT. V gave up 6 bases and J gave up 4 bases; unmatched junction bases: 8. CDR3 coding DNA: TGTGCCAGCAGCCCCGACAGGGGGCGATCAGAGACCCAGTACTTC. It is translated as CASSPDRGRSETQYF.

Only a few counts were recorded for this clonotype. J is TRBJ2-3 and V is TRBV5-1; 10 bases align to TRBD1. Germline-derived CDR1 and CDR2 are SGHRS and YFSETQ. With V trimmed by 4 bases and J by 5 bases, 10 bases remained unmatched. The CDR3 covers 16 residues. CDR3 nucleotides: TGCGCCAGCAGCCCACAAATGGGACAGGGGAGAGATACGCAGTATTTT. It codes for CASSPQMGQGRDTQYF. The full variable domain, in which reference TRBV5-1 and TRBJ2-3 provide the parts outside the CDR3, is KAGVTQTPRYLIKTRGQQVTLSCSPISGHRSVSWYQQTPGQGLQFLFEYFSETQRNKGNFPGRFSGRQFSNSRSEMNVSTLELGDSALYLCASSPQMGQGRDTQYFGPGTRLTVL.

The rearrangement joins TRBV7-8 to TRBJ1-4, with 7 nucleotides matching TRBD1. This CDR3 is 17 amino acids long. CDR1 is SGHVS, CDR2 FQNEAQ, per germline. Germline trimming cut 5 bases from V and 8 bases from J; bases unmatched to any gene: 17. The CDR3 sequence: CASSRNRGGGFGEKLFF. CDR3 bases: TGTGCCAGCAGCAGAAACAGGGGTGGGGGCTTCGGGGAAAAACTGTTTTTT.

This clonotype has a handful of counts. V and J are TRBV5-1 and TRBJ1-3; no reliable D call. The CDR3 spans 13 residues. Germline loops: CDR1 SGHRS, CDR2 YFSETQ. Trimming took 6 bases from V and 5 from J, leaving 12 bases between them. CDR3 sequence: CASKRFDRNTIYF. The CDR3 coding sequence is TGCGCCAGCAAGCGATTTGACAGAAACACCATATATTTT.

Only a few counts were recorded for this clonotype. The chain is built from TRBV6-1 and TRBJ1-5; TRBD1 matches at 8 bases. The trim removed 6 bases at V and 7 bases at J, leaving 11 bases unmatched. Germline lookup yields CDR1 MNHNS and CDR2 SASEGT. The CDR3 covers 15 residues. CDR3 region: CASRHRDRTIQPQHF. The CDR3 DNA follows: TGTGCCAGCAGACACCGGGACAGGACTATCCAGCCCCAGCATTTT.

The sample holds a few counts of this clonotype. The chain links TRBV7-6 to TRBJ2-2; TRBD2 matches 10 bases. The J segment lost 7 bases and the V segment lost 6 bases, leaving 11 bases of the junction unmatched. The CDR3 length is 16 residues. Germline V gene sequence: CDR1 SGHVS, CDR2 FNYEAQ. The CDR3 sequence: CASRRTAGGPVGELFF. As DNA, the CDR3 is TGTGCCAGCAGAAGAACAGCGGGGGGGCCAGTCGGGGAGCTGTTTTTT.

The V call is TRBV20-1, the J call TRBJ2-5, with no clear D. V lost 6 bases and J 2 bases, leaving 7 bases between the germline ends. Per the germline V gene, CDR1 is DFQATT and CDR2 is SNEGSKA (reference sequence). The CDR3 is made up of 11 amino acids. CDR3 protein: CSASFQETQYF. In DNA form, the CDR3 reads TGCAGTGCAAGCTTTCAAGAGACCCAGTACTTC.

This clonotype was picked up many times. The chain uses TRBV7-8 and TRBJ1-6; 8 bases line up with TRBD1. Trimming cost V 5 bases and J 3 bases; bases outside gene matches: 6. The CDR3 consists of 16 residues. Germline assignment: CDR1 SGHVS and CDR2 FQNEAQ. In DNA form, the CDR3 reads TGTGCCAGCAGCGACCGGACAGGGCTCTATAATTCACCCCTCCACTTT. Protein product: CASSDRTGLYNSPLHF.

The gene calls are TRBV12-3 or TRBV12-4 and TRBJ1-5, with D uncertain. The CDR3 totals 14 residues. V gave up 7 bases and J gave up 8 bases, with 18 bases separating them. Here the CDR3 DNA reads TGTGCCAGCACCCCTACGGGGTTCGGTGAGCCCCAGCATTTT. Translation gives CASTPTGFGEPQHF.

This clonotype was observed a handful of times. The chain has TRBV5-1 and TRBJ1-4; 7 nucleotides match TRBD1. Per the germline V gene, CDR1 is SGHRS and CDR2 is YFSETQ. J gave up 6 bases and V 4 bases, and 6 bases lay outside the gene matches. The CDR3 is made up of 14 amino acids. The CDR3 is CASSEGTADEKLFF. For the CDR3, the DNA is TGCGCCAGCAGCGAAGGGACAGCGGATGAAAAACTGTTTTTT.

The chain couples TRBV2 to TRBJ2-5; maybe TRBD1 (6 bases). Germline V lookup: CDR1 SNHLY, CDR2 FYNNEI. This CDR3 is built from 12 residues. V lost 6 bases to trimming and J lost 1 base, with 6 bases between them. This CDR3 is CASRGAQETQYF. The CDR3 DNA sequence: TGTGCCAGCAGGGGGGCCCAAGAGACCCAGTACTTC.

This clonotype was recorded a few times. V and J are TRBV30 and TRBJ1-6; TRBD1 matches 9 bases. The CDR3 consists of 14 residues. Trimming cost V 4 bases and J 8 bases; bases outside gene matches: 6. Germline V gene lookup returns CDR1 GTSNPN and CDR2 SVGIG (reference sequence). CDR3 region: CAWKPGQGYSPLHF. DNA for the CDR3: TGTGCCTGGAAACCGGGACAGGGTTATTCACCCCTCCACTTT.

This clonotype was detected only a few times. J is TRBJ2-2 and V is TRBV7-2; D gene ambiguous. Trimming removed 6 bases at V and 1 base at J, with 15 bases between. CDR1 is SGHTA, CDR2 FQGNSA, per germline. CDR3 size: 16 residues. DNA for the CDR3: TGTGCCAGCAGAGGCAAGGGAAGGGTGAACACCGGGGAGCTGTTTTTT. It encodes CASRGKGRVNTGELFF.

The chain carries TRBV3-1 and TRBJ1-5, with D possibly matching TRBD1 (5 bases). CDR1 is LGHDT, CDR2 YNNKEL, per germline (reference sequence). The CDR3 contains 14 residues. Between the trimmed V and J ends, which lost 1 base and 4 bases, there was a span of 8 bases. DNA for the CDR3: TGTGCCAGCAGCCAAGCAGGGATGAATCAGCCCCAGCATTTT. Translation gives CASSQAGMNQPQHF.

The chain links TRBV30 to TRBJ2-1; D gene uncertain. V lost 2 bases and J lost 6, with 11 bases in between. The CDR3 length is 13 residues. Germline assignment: CDR1 GTSNPN and CDR2 SVGIG (reference sequence). The CDR3 region is CAWSRIARNEQFF. CDR3 in DNA: TGTGCCTGGAGTCGGATTGCTCGCAATGAGCAGTTCTTC. The full variable domain, in which reference TRBV30 and TRBJ2-1 provide the parts outside the CDR3, is SQTIHQWPATLVQPVGSPLSLECTVEGTSNPNLYWYRQAAGRGLQLLFYSVGIGQISSEVPQNLSASRPQDRQFILSSKKLLLSDSGFYLCAWSRIARNEQFFGPGTRLTVL.

This clonotype was picked up a small number of times. The gene calls are TRBV4-2 and TRBJ1-2, with TRBD1 identical over 8 bases. The J segment lost 2 bases and the V segment lost 1 base, leaving 3 bases of the junction unmatched. There are 15 residues in the CDR3. Looked up from germline, CDR1 is LGHNA and CDR2 is YNFKEQ. The CDR3 region is CASSQVGQENYGYTF. CDR3 DNA: TGTGCCAGCAGCCAAGTGGGACAGGAGAACTATGGCTACACCTTC.

This clonotype was observed a handful of times. The CDR3 DNA reads as TGTGCCAGCAGCAACAGACAGACAAGGTTGGGCTACACCTTC. Translated, it gives CASSNRQTRLGYTF. V is TRBV7-2 and J is TRBJ1-2, with D perhaps TRBD1 (5 bases). Germline CDR1 SGHTA, CDR2 FQGNSA. V lost 5 bases and J 8 bases, leaving 18 bases between the germline ends. This CDR3 has 14 residues.

Here the CDR3 DNA reads TGCGCCAGCAGCTTGGATATTCGGGGGCTTAGCACCTTC. The encoded protein is CASSLDIRGLSTF. V is TRBV5-1 and J is TRBJ1-2; a possible D gene is TRBD1 (6 bases). Germline V CDR1 and CDR2: SGHRS, YFSETQ. V dropped 0 bases and J dropped 13 bases, with 16 bases sitting between them. This CDR3 is built from 13 residues. Together with reference TRBV5-1 and TRBJ1-2, the CDR3 gives the full variable domain: KAGVTQTPRYLIKTRGQQVTLSCSPISGHRSVSWYQQTPGQGLQFLFEYFSETQRNKGNFPGRFSGRQFSNSRSEMNVSTLELGDSALYLCASSLDIRGLSTFGSGTRLTVV.

This clonotype was seen repeatedly, ten times or more. The gene calls are TRBV5-4 and TRBJ1-3; no clear D gene. Trimming took 9 bases from V and 2 from J, leaving 12 bases between them. This CDR3 has 13 amino acids. Germline V gene lookup returns CDR1 SGHNT and CDR2 YYREEE (reference sequence). CDR3 nucleotides: TGTGCCACCTTCTTCTACACTGGAAACACCATATATTTT. It is translated as CATFFYTGNTIYF. The full variable domain, with the rest looked up from reference TRBV5-4 and TRBJ1-3, is ETGVTQSPTHLIKTRGQQVTLRCSSQSGHNTVSWYQQALGQGPQFIFQYYREEENGRGNFPPRFSGLQFPNYSSELNVNALELDDSALYLCATFFYTGNTIYFGEGSWLTVV.

This clonotype was observed a few times. The V and J genes are TRBV12-3 or TRBV12-4 and TRBJ1-1, with TRBD1 as a possible D gene (6 bases). Trimming shortened V by 7 bases and J by 1 base, and 10 bases separated the two germline ends. The CDR3 is made up of 13 amino acids. CDR3 loop: CASTKGQNTEAFF. In DNA form, the CDR3 reads TGTGCCAGCACCAAGGGACAGAACACTGAAGCTTTCTTT.

This clonotype was seen a few times. This rearrangement joins TRBV6-6 to TRBJ2-7; D is unclear. The ends were cut back, 6 bases at V and 5 bases at J, with 8 bases in the middle. Germline lookup yields CDR1 MNHNY and CDR2 SVGAGI (reference sequence). The CDR3 runs 11 residues. The CDR3 loop reads CASSQFHEQYF. In DNA, the CDR3 is TGTGCCAGCAGCCAATTCCACGAGCAGTACTTC.

This clonotype was counted at least ten times. The chain recombines TRBV11-2 with TRBJ1-6; TRBD1 agrees at 7 bases. After removal of 5 bases from V and 1 base from J, the junction contained 5 bases not matched to a gene. Per germline, CDR1 SGHAT and CDR2 FQNNGV. The CDR3 covers 16 residues. CDR3 amino acids: CASSRQGESYNSPLHF. The CDR3 coding sequence is TGTGCCAGCAGCCGACAGGGAGAGTCCTATAATTCACCCCTCCACTTT.

A few counts support this clonotype. The chain uses TRBV3-1 and TRBJ2-4, with D unresolved. This CDR3 has 11 residues. The V end lost 4 bases, the J end lost 5 bases, and 3 bases lay between the germline ends. Germline CDR1 LGHDT, CDR2 YNNKEL (reference sequence). The CDR3 DNA sequence: TGTGCCAGCAGCCTTCAAAACATTCAGTACTTC. It specifies CASSLQNIQYF.